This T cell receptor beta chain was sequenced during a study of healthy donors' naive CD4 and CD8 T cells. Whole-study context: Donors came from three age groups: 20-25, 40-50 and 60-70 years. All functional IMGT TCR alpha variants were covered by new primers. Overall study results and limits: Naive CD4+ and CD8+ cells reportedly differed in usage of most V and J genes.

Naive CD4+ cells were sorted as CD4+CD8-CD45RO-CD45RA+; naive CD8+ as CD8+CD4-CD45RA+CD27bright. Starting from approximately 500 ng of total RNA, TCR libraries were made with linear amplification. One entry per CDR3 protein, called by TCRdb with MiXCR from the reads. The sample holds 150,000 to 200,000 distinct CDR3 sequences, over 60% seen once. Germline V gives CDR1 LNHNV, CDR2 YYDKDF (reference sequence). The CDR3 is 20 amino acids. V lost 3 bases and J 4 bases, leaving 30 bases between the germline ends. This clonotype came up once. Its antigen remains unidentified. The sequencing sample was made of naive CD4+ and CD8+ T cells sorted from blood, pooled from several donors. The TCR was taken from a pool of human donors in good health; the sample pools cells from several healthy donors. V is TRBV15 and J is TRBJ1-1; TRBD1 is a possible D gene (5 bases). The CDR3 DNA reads TGTGCCACCAGCAGCGATTCACCTGTTCAGGGACGGCTTTCGGGCACTGAAGCTTTCTTT. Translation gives CATSSDSPVQGRLSGTEAFF.